Presented here are 5 T cell receptor beta chains from one specimen sequenced in a study of synovial regulatory T cells in juvenile arthritis. Clones were read by immunoSEQ multiplex PCR, and TCRdb kept only the in-frame ones, dropping some. With thousands of clones in the sample, the ten largest clones hold around 0.61%. Sequenced material: Treg cells from blood. Sample subset: remaining (HLA-DR-negative) circulating blood Treg cells. The receptors come from a donor aged 2-35 years with juvenile idiopathic arthritis.

The chain is built from TRBV4-3 and TRBJ1-1; TCRdb calls TRBD1, which cannot be checked without DNA. This CDR3 comprises 18 residues. The coding DNA is unavailable. Germline CDR1 LGHNA, CDR2 YSLEER. The CDR3 loop is CASSQDPPSAPGNTEAFF.

The chain is built from TRBV5-1 and TRBJ2-1. This CDR3 has 13 amino acids. DNA is not recorded here. Per germline, CDR1 SGHRS and CDR2 YFSETQ. The CDR3 sequence: CASSGPRDNEQFF.

The gene calls are TRBV23-1 and TRBJ2-5. TRBV23-1 is treated as an ORF (open reading frame) with a function not yet certain. The CDR3 consists of 13 residues. The record lacks a DNA sequence. CDR3 loop: CASVPGPRETQYF.

V is TRBV7-9 and J is TRBJ1-5; TCRdb gives TRBD1 as the D gene, but with no DNA this cannot be confirmed. Germline lookup yields CDR1 SEHNR and CDR2 FQNEAQ (reference sequence). This CDR3 has 15 amino acids. There is no recorded DNA. This CDR3 reads CASSLAGAWNQPQHF.

This rearrangement joins TRBV5-6 to TRBJ2-5. The germline gives CDR1 SGHDT, CDR2 YYEEEE. The CDR3 runs 12 residues. No DNA appears here. The CDR3 loop is CASSLEMETQYF.